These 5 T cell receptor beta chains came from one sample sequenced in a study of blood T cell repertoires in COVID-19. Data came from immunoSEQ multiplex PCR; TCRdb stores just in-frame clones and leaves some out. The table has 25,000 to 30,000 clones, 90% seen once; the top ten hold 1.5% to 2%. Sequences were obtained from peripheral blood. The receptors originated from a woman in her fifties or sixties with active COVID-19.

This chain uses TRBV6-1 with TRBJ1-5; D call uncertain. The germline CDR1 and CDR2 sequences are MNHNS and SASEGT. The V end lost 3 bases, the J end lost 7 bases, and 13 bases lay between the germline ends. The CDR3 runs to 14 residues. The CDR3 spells CASSDQHRRQPQHF. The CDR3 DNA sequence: TGTGCCAGCAGTGACCAGCACAGAAGGCAGCCCCAGCATTTT.

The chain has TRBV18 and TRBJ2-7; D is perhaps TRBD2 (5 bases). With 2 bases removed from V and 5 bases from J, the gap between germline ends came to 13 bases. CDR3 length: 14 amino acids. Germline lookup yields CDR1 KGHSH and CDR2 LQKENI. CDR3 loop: CASSPSSGRDEQYF. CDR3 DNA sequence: TGTGCCAGCTCACCATCCAGCGGTAGGGACGAGCAGTACTTC. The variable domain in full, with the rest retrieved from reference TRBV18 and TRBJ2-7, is NAGVMQNPRHLVRRRGQEARLRCSPMKGHSHVYWYRQLPEEGLKFMVYLQKENIIDESGMPKERFSAEFPKEGPSILRIQQVVRGDSAAYFCASSPSSGRDEQYFGPGTRLTVT.

The CDR3 protein is CASSQQGSTEAFF. CDR3 DNA sequence: TGTGCCAGCAGCCAACAAGGGAGCACTGAAGCTTTCTTT. The chain has TRBV11-2 and TRBJ1-1; the D is unclear. Germline V gene data show CDR1 as SGHAT and CDR2 as FQNNGV. Trimming pared 5 bases from V and 4 bases from J, leaving 11 bases between. The CDR3 spans 13 residues.

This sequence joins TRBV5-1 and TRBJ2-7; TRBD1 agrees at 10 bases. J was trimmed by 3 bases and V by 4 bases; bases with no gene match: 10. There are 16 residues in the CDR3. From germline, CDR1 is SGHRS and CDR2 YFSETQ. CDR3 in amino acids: CASSPGPRDRGYEQYF. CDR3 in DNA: TGCGCCAGCAGCCCGGGTCCCCGGGACAGGGGCTACGAGCAGTACTTC. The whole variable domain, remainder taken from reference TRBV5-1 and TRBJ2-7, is KAGVTQTPRYLIKTRGQQVTLSCSPISGHRSVSWYQQTPGQGLQFLFEYFSETQRNKGNFPGRFSGRQFSNSRSEMNVSTLELGDSALYLCASSPGPRDRGYEQYFGPGTRLTVT.

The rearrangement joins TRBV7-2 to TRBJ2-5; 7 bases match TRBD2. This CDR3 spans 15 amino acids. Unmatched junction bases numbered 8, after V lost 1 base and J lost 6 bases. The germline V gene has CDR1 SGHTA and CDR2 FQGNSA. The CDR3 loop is CASSLDISGGKTQYF. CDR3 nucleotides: TGTGCCAGCAGCTTAGATATATCCGGGGGGAAGACCCAGTACTTC. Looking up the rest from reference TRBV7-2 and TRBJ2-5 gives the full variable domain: GAGVSQSPSNKVTEKGKDVELRCDPISGHTALYWYRQSLGQGLEFLIYFQGNSAPDKSGLPSDRFSAERTGGSVSTLTIQRTQQEDSAVYLCASSLDISGGKTQYFGPGTRLLVL.